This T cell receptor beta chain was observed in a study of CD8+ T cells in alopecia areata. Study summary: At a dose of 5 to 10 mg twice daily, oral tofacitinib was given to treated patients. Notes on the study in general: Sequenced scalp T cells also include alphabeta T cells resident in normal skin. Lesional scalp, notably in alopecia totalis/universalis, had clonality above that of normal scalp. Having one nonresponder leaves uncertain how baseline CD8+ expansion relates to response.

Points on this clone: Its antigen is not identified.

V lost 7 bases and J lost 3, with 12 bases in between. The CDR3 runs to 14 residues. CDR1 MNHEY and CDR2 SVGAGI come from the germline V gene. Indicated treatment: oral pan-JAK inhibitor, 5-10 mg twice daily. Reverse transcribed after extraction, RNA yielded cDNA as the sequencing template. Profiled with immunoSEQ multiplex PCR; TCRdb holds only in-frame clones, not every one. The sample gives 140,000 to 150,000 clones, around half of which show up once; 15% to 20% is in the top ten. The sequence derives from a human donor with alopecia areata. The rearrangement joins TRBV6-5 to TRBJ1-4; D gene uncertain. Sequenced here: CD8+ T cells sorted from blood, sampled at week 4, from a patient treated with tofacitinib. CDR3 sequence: CASKESIANEKLFF. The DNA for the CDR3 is TGTGCCAGCAAGGAGAGTATTGCTAATGAAAAACTGTTTTTT.